These T cell receptor beta chains were read from a single sample in a study of CD8+ T cells in alopecia areata. TCRdb's copy holds only in-frame clones and misses some; the assay was immunoSEQ multiplex PCR. The sample contains 110,000 or so clones, 55% to 60% of which appear only once. The sequences come from CD4+ T cells sorted from blood, collected at week 24, from a patient treated with tofacitinib. The source of these receptors is a human donor with alopecia areata. The CDR3 runs from the conserved cysteine through the conserved F or W. Each record gives: V gene, D gene, J gene, clone size, CDR3 DNA, CDR3 protein. A D gene is named only where the DNA matches it firmly. Only part of the rows carry a size: once, few, many, or a class if the clone is expanded.

v_gene: TRBV29-1; d_gene: TRBD1; j_gene: TRBJ1-5; abundance: .; CDR3nt: TGCAGCGTTGGGACAGGGATGGATCAGCCCCAGCATTTT; CDR3aa: CSVGTGMDQPQHF
v_gene: TRBV14; d_gene: TRBD2; j_gene: TRBJ2-1; abundance: many; CDR3nt: TGTGCCAGCAGCCAAAGCCTAGCGGGGGTTGGCAATGAGCAGTTCTTC; CDR3aa: CASSQSLAGVGNEQFF
v_gene: TRBV18; d_gene: .; j_gene: TRBJ1-6; abundance: .; CDR3nt: TGTGCCAGCTCACCACGCAAGGGGGGTGATTCACCCCTCCACTTT; CDR3aa: CASSPRKGGDSPLHF
v_gene: TRBV5-1; d_gene: TRBD1; j_gene: TRBJ2-2; abundance: few; CDR3nt: TGCGCCAGCAGCTTGGTCGCAGGGGGAGCCGGGGAGCTGTTTTTT; CDR3aa: CASSLVAGGAGELFF
v_gene: TRBV4-1; d_gene: .; j_gene: TRBJ1-2; abundance: few; CDR3nt: TGCGCCAGCAGCCAAGTCCCACAGCTATACTATGGCTACACCTTC; CDR3aa: CASSQVPQLYYGYTF
v_gene: TRBV5-1; d_gene: .; j_gene: TRBJ2-7; abundance: .; CDR3nt: TGCGCCAGCAGCTTGGACAGCCCCTCCTACGAGCAGTACTTC; CDR3aa: CASSLDSPSYEQYF
v_gene: TRBV7-9; d_gene: TRBD2; j_gene: TRBJ2-3; abundance: .; CDR3nt: TGTGCCAGCAGCCGTAGCGGGGTCACAGATACGCAGTATTTT; CDR3aa: CASSRSGVTDTQYF
v_gene: TRBV19; d_gene: TRBD2; j_gene: TRBJ2-5; abundance: .; CDR3nt: TGTGCCAGTAGCGGACTAGCGGCAAACCAAGAGACCCAGTACTTC; CDR3aa: CASSGLAANQETQYF
v_gene: TRBV18; d_gene: .; j_gene: TRBJ1-1; abundance: few; CDR3nt: TGTGCCAGCTCACCGAAACAGATGAACACTGAAGCTTTCTTT; CDR3aa: CASSPKQMNTEAFF
v_gene: TRBV7-2; d_gene: .; j_gene: TRBJ2-1; abundance: few; CDR3nt: TGTGCCAGCAGAGCCACAGGGTTATTTGCCTTCTACAATGAGCAGTTCTTC; CDR3aa: CASRATGLFAFYNEQFF
v_gene: TRBV5-1; d_gene: .; j_gene: TRBJ2-4; abundance: .; CDR3nt: TGCGCCAGCAGCTTGTCAGTCGGAGAAGACATTCAGTACTTC; CDR3aa: CASSLSVGEDIQYF
v_gene: TRBV4-1; d_gene: .; j_gene: TRBJ2-2; abundance: .; CDR3nt: TGCGCCAGCAGCCCATCCGCAGGAGAGTTCGCGAACACCGGGGAGCTGTTTTTT; CDR3aa: CASSPSAGEFANTGELFF
v_gene: TRBV30; d_gene: .; j_gene: TRBJ1-1; abundance: .; CDR3nt: TGTGCCTGGAGTCTCGTAGGCACTGAAGCTTTCTTT; CDR3aa: CAWSLVGTEAFF
v_gene: TRBV27; d_gene: .; j_gene: TRBJ1-2; abundance: few; CDR3nt: TGTGCCAGCAGACCGACCATAGGGGGGAAGTATGACTACACCTTC; CDR3aa: CASRPTIGGKYDYTF
v_gene: TRBV9; d_gene: TRBD1; j_gene: TRBJ1-2; abundance: once; CDR3nt: TGTGCCAGCAGCGTAGGGCGCACGGGGACAGGATACACCTTC; CDR3aa: CASSVGRTGTGYTF
v_gene: TRBV29-1; d_gene: TRBD1; j_gene: TRBJ1-5; abundance: .; CDR3nt: TGCAGCGTTGAAGTATGGGACAGGGGATGGACTCAGCCCCAGCATTTT; CDR3aa: CSVEVWDRGWTQPQHF
v_gene: TRBV30; d_gene: TRBD2; j_gene: TRBJ2-4; abundance: .; CDR3nt: TGTGCCTGGAGTAGCGGGGGCGAGTTTATTAGGGCCAAAAACATTCAGTACTTC; CDR3aa: CAWSSGGEFIRAKNIQYF
v_gene: TRBV6-1; d_gene: TRBD1; j_gene: TRBJ1-1; abundance: .; CDR3nt: TGTGCCAGCCACAACCGACAGGGAGCCTCTGAAGCTTTCTTT; CDR3aa: CASHNRQGASEAFF
v_gene: TRBV7-9; d_gene: TRBD1; j_gene: TRBJ2-7; abundance: .; CDR3nt: TGTGCCAGCAGCTCTAGATTAAACAGGGGCTACGAGCAGTACTTC; CDR3aa: CASSSRLNRGYEQYF
v_gene: TRBV30; d_gene: .; j_gene: TRBJ1-1; abundance: few; CDR3nt: TGTGCCTGGAGTGTGTGGGTGAGGAGCACTGAAGCTTTCTTT; CDR3aa: CAWSVWVRSTEAFF
v_gene: TRBV29-1; d_gene: .; j_gene: TRBJ1-1; abundance: .; CDR3nt: TGCAGCGGCCTAACCTCGACAGCGAACACTGAAGCTTTCTTT; CDR3aa: CSGLTSTANTEAFF
v_gene: TRBV6-6; d_gene: .; j_gene: TRBJ1-1; abundance: few; CDR3nt: TGTGCCAGCAGTTACCTTGAGGAGAACACTGAAGCTTTCTTT; CDR3aa: CASSYLEENTEAFF
v_gene: TRBV5-1; d_gene: .; j_gene: TRBJ1-5; abundance: .; CDR3nt: TGCGCCAGCAGCACGAGACCAAATCAGCCCCAGCATTTT; CDR3aa: CASSTRPNQPQHF